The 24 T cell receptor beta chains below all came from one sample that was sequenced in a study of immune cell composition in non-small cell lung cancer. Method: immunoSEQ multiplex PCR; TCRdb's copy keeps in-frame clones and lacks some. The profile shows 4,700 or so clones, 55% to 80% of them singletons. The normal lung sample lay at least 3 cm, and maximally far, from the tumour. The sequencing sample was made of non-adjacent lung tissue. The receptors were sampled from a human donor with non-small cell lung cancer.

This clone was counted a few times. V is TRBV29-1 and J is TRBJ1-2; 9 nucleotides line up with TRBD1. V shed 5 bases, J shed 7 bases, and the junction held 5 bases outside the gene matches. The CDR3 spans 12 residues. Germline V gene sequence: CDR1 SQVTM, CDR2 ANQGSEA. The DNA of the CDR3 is TGCAGCGTTTCCGGGACAGGGCCTGGCTACACCTTC. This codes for CSVSGTGPGYTF.

The CDR3 coding sequence is TGTGCCAGCAGTTTAAGGACAGGTGCCGACTACGAGCAGTACTTC. This sequence encodes CASSLRTGADYEQYF. This chain connects TRBV27 to TRBJ2-7, with TRBD1 matching 7 bases. CDR1 is MNHEY, CDR2 SMNVEV, per germline (reference sequence). CDR3 length: 15 amino acids. With 2 bases clipped from V and 3 bases from J, the junction kept 7 bases outside the gene matches.

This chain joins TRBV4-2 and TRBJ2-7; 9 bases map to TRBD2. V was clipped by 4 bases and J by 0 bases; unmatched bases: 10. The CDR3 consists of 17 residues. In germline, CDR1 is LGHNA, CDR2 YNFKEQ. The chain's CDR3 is CASSREASGDSSYEQYF. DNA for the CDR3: TGTGCCAGCAGCCGAGAAGCTAGCGGGGATTCCTCCTACGAGCAGTACTTC.

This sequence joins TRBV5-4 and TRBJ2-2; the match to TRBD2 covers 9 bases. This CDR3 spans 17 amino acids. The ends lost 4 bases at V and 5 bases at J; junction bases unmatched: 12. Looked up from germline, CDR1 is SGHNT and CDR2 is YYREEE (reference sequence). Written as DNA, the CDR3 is TGTGCCAGCAGCGTGACGAGAGGGACTAGCCTTACCGGGGAGCTGTTTTTT. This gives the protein CASSVTRGTSLTGELFF.

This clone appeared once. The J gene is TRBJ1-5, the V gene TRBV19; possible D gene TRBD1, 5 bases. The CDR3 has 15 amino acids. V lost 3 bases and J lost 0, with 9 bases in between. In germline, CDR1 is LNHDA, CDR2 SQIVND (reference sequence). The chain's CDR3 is CASSIGGYSNQPQHF. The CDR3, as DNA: TGTGCCAGTAGTATCGGGGGTTATAGCAATCAGCCCCAGCATTTT.

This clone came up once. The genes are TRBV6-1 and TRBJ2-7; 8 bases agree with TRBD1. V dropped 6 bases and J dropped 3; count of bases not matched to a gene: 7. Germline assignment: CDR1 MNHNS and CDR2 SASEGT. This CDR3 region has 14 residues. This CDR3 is CASSRTGSYYEQYF. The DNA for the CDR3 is TGTGCCAGCAGCAGGACAGGGAGCTACTACGAGCAGTACTTC.

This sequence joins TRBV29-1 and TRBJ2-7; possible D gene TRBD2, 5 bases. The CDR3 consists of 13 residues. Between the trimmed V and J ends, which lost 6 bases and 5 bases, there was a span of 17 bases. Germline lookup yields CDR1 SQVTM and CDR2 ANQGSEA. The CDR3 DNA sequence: TGCAGCGTGAGGACTCCTCTGTGGGACGAGCAGTACTTC. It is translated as CSVRTPLWDEQYF.

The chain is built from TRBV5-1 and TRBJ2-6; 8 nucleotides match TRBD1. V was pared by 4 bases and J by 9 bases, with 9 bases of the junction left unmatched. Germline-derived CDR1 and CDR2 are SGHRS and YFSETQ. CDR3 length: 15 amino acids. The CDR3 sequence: CASSPGQGGLNVLTF. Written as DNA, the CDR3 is TGCGCCAGCAGCCCAGGACAGGGTGGACTCAACGTCCTGACTTTC.

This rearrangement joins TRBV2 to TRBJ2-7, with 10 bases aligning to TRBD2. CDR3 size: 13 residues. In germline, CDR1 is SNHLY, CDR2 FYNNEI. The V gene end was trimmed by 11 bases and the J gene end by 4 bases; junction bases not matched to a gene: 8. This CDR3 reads CASRGLATYEQYF. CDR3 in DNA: TGTGCCTCGAGGGGACTAGCGACTTACGAGCAGTACTTC.

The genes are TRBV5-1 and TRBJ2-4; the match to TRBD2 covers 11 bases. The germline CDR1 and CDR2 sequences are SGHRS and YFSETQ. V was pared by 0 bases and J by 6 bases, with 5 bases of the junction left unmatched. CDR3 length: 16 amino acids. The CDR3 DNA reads TGCGCCAGCAGCTTGGGGGTCGGGACTAGCGGAAACATTCAGTACTTC. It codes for CASSLGVGTSGNIQYF.

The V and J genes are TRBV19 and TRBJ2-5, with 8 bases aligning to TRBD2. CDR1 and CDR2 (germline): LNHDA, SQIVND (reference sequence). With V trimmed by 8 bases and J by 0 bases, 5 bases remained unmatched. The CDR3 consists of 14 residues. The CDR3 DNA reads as TGTGCCAGTTCCGCGGGGGGATACCAAGAGACCCAGTACTTC. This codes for CASSAGGYQETQYF.

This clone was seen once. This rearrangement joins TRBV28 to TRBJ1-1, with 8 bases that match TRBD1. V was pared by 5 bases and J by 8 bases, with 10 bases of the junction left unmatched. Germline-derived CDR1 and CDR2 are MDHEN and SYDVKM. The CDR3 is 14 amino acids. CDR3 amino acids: CASSPLDRGSEAFF. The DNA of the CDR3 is TGTGCCAGCAGTCCGCTAGACAGGGGCTCGGAAGCTTTCTTT.

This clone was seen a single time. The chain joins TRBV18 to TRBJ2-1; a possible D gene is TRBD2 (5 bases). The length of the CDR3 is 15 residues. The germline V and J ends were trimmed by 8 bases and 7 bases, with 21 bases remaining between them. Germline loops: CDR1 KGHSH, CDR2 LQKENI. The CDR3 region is CASRQGSGYGNEQFF. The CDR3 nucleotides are TGTGCCAGCCGGCAAGGGAGCGGCTATGGGAATGAGCAGTTCTTC.

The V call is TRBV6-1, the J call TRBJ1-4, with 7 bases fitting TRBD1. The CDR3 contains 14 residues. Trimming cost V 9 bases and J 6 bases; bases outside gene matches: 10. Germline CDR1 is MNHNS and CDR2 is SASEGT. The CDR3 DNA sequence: TGTGCCAGTGTTGGACAGGCTGTTTATGAAAAACTGTTTTTT. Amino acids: CASVGQAVYEKLFF.

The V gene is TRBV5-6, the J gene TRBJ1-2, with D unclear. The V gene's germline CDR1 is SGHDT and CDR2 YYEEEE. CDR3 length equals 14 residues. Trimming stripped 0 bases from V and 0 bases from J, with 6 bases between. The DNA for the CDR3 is TGTGCCAGCAGCTTGGGGCTTACTAACTATGGCTACACCTTC. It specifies CASSLGLTNYGYTF.

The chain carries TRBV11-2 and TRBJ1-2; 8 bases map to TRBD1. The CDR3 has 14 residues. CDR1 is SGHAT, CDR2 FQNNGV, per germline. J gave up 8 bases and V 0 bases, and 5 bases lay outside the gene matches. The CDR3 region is CASSLDQGAAGYTF. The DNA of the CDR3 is TGTGCCAGCAGCTTAGATCAGGGGGCGGCAGGCTACACCTTC.

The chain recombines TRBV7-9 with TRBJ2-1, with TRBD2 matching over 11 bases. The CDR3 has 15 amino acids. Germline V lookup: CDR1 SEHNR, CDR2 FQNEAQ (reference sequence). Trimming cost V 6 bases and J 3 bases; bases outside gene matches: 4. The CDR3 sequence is CASRLAGVSYNEQFF. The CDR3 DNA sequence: TGTGCCAGCAGACTAGCGGGAGTTAGCTACAATGAGCAGTTCTTC.

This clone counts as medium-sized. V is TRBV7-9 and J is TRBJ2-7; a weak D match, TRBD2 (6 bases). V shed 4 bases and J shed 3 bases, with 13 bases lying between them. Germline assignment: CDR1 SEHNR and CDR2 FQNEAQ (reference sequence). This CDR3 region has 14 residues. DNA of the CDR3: TGTGCCAGCAGCTCACAACTAGCCTACTACGAGCAGTACTTC. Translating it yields CASSSQLAYYEQYF.

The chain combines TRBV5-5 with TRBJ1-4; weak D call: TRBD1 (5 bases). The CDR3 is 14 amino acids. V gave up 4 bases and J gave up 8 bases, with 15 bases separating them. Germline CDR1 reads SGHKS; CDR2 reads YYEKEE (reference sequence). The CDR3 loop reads CASSGGRGEEKLFF. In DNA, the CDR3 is TGTGCCAGCAGCGGTGGGCGGGGCGAGGAAAAACTGTTTTTT.

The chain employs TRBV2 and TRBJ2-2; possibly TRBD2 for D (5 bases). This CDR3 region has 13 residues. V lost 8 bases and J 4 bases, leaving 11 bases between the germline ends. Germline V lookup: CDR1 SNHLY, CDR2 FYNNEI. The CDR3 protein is CASSGFLTGELFF. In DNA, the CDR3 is TGTGCCAGCTCGGGGTTCCTCACCGGGGAGCTGTTTTTT. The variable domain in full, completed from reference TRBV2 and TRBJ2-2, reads EPEVTQTPSHQVTQMGQEVILRCVPISNHLYFYWYRQILGQKVEFLVSFYNNEISEKSEIFDDQFSVERPDGSNFTLKIRSTKLEDSAMYFCASSGFLTGELFFGEGSRLTVL.

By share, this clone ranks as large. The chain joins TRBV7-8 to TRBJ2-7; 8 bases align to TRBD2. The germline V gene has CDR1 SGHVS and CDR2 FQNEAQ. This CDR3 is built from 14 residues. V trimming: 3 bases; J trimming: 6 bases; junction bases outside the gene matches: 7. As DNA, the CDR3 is TGTGCCAGCAGCTTTGCGGTAGCGGGACGCGAGCAGTACTTC. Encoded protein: CASSFAVAGREQYF.

In DNA form, the CDR3 reads TGCGCCAGCAGCTTGGAGACAGGGGGCGGCTACGAGCAGTACTTC. Its translation is CASSLETGGGYEQYF. The J gene is TRBJ2-7, the V gene TRBV5-1; the match to TRBD1 covers 10 bases. This CDR3 contains 15 residues. CDR1 is SGHRS, CDR2 YFSETQ, per germline. J was trimmed by 3 bases and V by 0 bases; bases with no gene match: 3.

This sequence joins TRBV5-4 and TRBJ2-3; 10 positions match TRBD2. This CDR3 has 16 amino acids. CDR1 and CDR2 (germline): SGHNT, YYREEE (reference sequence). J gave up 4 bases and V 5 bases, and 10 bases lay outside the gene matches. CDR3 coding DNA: TGTGCCAGCAGAAGGATAGCGGGGGGAGGGTCAGATACGCAGTATTTT. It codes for CASRRIAGGGSDTQYF.

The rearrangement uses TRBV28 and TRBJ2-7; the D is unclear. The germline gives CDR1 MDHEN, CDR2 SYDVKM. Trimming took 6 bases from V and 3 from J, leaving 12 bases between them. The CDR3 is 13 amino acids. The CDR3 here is CASSPSGLYEQYF. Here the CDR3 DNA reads TGTGCCAGCAGCCCATCGGGTCTCTACGAGCAGTACTTC.